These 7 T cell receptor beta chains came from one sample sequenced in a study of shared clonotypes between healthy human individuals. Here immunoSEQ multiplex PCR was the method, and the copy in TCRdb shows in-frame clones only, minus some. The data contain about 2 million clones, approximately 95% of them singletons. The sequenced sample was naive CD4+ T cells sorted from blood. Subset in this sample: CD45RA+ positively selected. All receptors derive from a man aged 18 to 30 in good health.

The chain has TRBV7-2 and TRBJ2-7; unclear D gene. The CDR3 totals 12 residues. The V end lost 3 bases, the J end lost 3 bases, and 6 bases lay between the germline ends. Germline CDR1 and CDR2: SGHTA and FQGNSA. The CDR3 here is CASSFSNYEQYF. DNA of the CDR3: TGTGCCAGCAGCTTCTCTAACTACGAGCAGTACTTC.

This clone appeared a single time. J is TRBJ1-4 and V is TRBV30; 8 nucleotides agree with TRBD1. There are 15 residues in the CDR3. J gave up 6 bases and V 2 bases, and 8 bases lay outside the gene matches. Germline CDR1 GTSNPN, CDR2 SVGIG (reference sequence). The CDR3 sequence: CAWSNKDRVDEKLFF. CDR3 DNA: TGTGCCTGGAGTAACAAGGACAGGGTAGATGAAAAACTGTTTTTT. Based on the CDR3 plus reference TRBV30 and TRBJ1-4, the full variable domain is SQTIHQWPATLVQPVGSPLSLECTVEGTSNPNLYWYRQAAGRGLQLLFYSVGIGQISSEVPQNLSASRPQDRQFILSSKKLLLSDSGFYLCAWSNKDRVDEKLFFGSGTQLSVL.

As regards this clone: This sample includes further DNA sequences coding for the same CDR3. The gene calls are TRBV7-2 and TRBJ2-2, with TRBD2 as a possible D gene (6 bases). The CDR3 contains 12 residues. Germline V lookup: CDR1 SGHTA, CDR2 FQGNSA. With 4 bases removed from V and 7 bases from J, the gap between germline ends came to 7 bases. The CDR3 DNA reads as TGTGCCAGCAGCTCGCGGGGCGGGGAGCTGTTTTTT. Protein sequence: CASSSRGGELFF.

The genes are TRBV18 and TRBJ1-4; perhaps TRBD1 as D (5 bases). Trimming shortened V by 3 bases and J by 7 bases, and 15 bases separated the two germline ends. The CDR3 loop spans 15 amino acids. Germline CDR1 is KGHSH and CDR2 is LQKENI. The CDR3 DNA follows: TGTGCCAGCTCACCTCCAGGGCAAACTGGTGAAAAACTGTTTTTT. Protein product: CASSPPGQTGEKLFF.

Here the CDR3 DNA reads TGTGCCAGCAGTTCCGTCGGGACAGGGAACACCGGGGAGCTGTTTTTT. Protein: CASSSVGTGNTGELFF. The chain combines TRBV28 with TRBJ2-2, with TRBD1 identical over 8 bases. CDR3 length: 16 residues. CDR1 is MDHEN and CDR2 is SYDVKM in the germline V gene. The V segment lost 4 bases and the J segment 1 base; nucleotides outside the gene matches: 5.

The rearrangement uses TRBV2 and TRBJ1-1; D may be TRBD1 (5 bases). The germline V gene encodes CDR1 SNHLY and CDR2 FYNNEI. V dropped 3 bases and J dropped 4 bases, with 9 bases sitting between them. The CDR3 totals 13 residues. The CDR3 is CASSEGESTEAFF. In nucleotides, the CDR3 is TGTGCCAGCAGTGAGGGGGAGTCCACTGAAGCTTTCTTT.

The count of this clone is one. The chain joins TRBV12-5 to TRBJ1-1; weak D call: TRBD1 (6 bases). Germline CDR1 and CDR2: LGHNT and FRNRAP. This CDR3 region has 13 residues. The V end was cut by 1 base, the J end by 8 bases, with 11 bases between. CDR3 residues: CASGLEGDGEAFF. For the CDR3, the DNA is TGTGCTAGTGGTTTGGAGGGGGACGGGGAAGCTTTCTTT.